Shown below are 3 T cell receptor beta chains from a single sample sequenced in a study of CD8 T cells in ankylosing spondylitis. TCRdb re-called the 5' RACE reads with MiXCR, one entry per CDR3 protein. The table lists 200,000 to 300,000 distinct CDR3 sequences, 8% to 11% of them singletons. Sequencing used blood, either unsorted or a sorted T cell fraction (not recorded which). The receptors come from a male donor with ankylosing spondylitis or in good health (not recorded which).

This clonotype was observed many times. The chain couples TRBV27 to TRBJ2-7; 7 bases map to TRBD1. Unmatched junction bases numbered 6, after V lost 2 bases and J lost 5 bases. The germline V gene encodes CDR1 MNHEY and CDR2 SMNVEV (reference sequence). This CDR3 has 14 amino acids. The CDR3 region is CASSLIPQGDEQYF. As DNA, the CDR3 is TGTGCCAGCAGTTTAATCCCGCAGGGGGACGAGCAGTACTTC.

This clonotype was seen more than once but under ten times. The chain is built from TRBV6-5 and TRBJ1-5; no clear D gene. The length of the CDR3 is 13 residues. The germline gives CDR1 MNHEY, CDR2 SVGAGI. Between the trimmed V and J ends, which lost 2 bases and 4 bases, there was a span of 6 bases. The CDR3 protein is CASSYIRNQPQHF. CDR3 nucleotides: TGTGCCAGCAGTTACATCAGGAATCAGCCCCAGCATTTT.

This clonotype has a count of ten or more. This sequence joins TRBV27 and TRBJ2-5, with D perhaps TRBD2 (6 bases). This CDR3 is built from 14 residues. The germline gives CDR1 MNHEY, CDR2 SMNVEV (reference sequence). The germline V and J ends were trimmed by 6 bases and 7 bases, with 18 bases remaining between them. CDR3 in amino acids: CASSPGSYGGTQYF. CDR3 DNA sequence: TGTGCCAGCAGCCCCGGTTCGTACGGGGGGACCCAGTACTTC.